Following are 20 T cell receptor beta chains from one sample sequenced in a study of T cell responses to AZD1222 COVID-19 vaccine. Sequenced by immunoSEQ multiplex PCR; TCRdb stores in-frame clones only, minus some. The data contain 100,000 to 110,000 clones, approximately 87% of them seen just once; the ten biggest clones take up 4.2%. The sequencing used peripheral blood, collected on day 0 of MenACWY control vaccination. The receptors here all came from an adult in good health.

The chain links TRBV1 to TRBJ2-7; TRBD2, the table's D call, lacks a check against the DNA. TRBV1 is annotated as a pseudogene. CDR3 size: 20 residues. CDR3 DNA: TGCACCAGCAGCCAAGATGAGCCCCAACAGAAGCGGGAGGGCCCTTACGAGCAGTACTTC. Translated, it gives CTSSQDEPQQKREGPYEQYF.

The chain couples TRBV5-4 to TRBJ1-3, with unresolved D. V was shortened by 4 bases and J by 0 bases, with 11 bases between the two germline ends. The CDR3 consists of 15 residues. Germline V gene data show CDR1 as SGHNT and CDR2 as YYREEE (reference sequence). The CDR3 sequence: CASSPPPNSGNTIYF. The CDR3, as DNA: TGTGCCAGCAGCCCACCCCCAAACTCTGGAAACACCATATATTTT.

This clone was observed once. The rearrangement uses TRBV7-2 and TRBJ2-7; no definite D call. V lost 2 bases, J lost 3 bases, and 8 bases lay in between. Germline CDR1 reads SGHTA; CDR2 reads FQGNSA. CDR3 length: 13 amino acids. In DNA form, the CDR3 reads TGTGCCAGCAGCTTAAGAACAGACTACGAGCAGTACTTC. Its translation: CASSLRTDYEQYF. Supplemented by reference TRBV7-2 and TRBJ2-7, the full variable domain reads GAGVSQSPSNKVTEKGKDVELRCDPISGHTALYWYRQSLGQGLEFLIYFQGNSAPDKSGLPSDRFSAERTGGSVSTLTIQRTQQEDSAVYLCASSLRTDYEQYFGPGTRLTVT.

Note on this clone: One junction end does not reproduce the germline sequence, and a read error may be involved. The chain carries TRBV12-3 or TRBV12-4 and TRBJ1-2; D call uncertain. This CDR3 comprises 13 residues. CDR3 in amino acids: CASSLLADYGYAF. The CDR3 DNA is TGTGCCAGCAGTTTACTGGCAGACTATGGCTACGCCTTC.

This chain links TRBV6-5 with TRBJ2-7; possibly TRBD2 for D (6 bases). Trimming removed 8 bases from V and 10 bases from J, with 15 bases in between. From germline, CDR1 is MNHEY and CDR2 SVGAGI. The CDR3 consists of 11 residues. As DNA, the CDR3 is TGTGCCAGCGGACCGGACGGGAGACAGTACTTC. It specifies CASGPDGRQYF.

The chain recombines TRBV5-8 with TRBJ2-6; 7 bases are shared with TRBD1. CDR1 is SGHTS, CDR2 YDEGEE, per germline. The CDR3 loop spans 18 amino acids. The V and J ends lost 7 bases and 3 bases, in that order; junction bases with no gene match: 16. The CDR3 coding sequence is TGTGCCAGCCCTGTCATTAGGGGGCCGGGGATTGGGGCCAACGTCCTGACTTTC. Its protein is CASPVIRGPGIGANVLTF.

This chain joins TRBV11-3 and TRBJ2-5; tentatively, D is TRBD1 (7 bases). The CDR3 extends over 16 amino acids. In germline, CDR1 is SGHNT, CDR2 YENEEA. V lost 5 bases and J 2 bases, leaving 18 bases between the germline ends. CDR3 bases: TGTGCCAGCAGCCCAAGAGGGGGCGCGGGGCAAGAGACCCAGTACTTC. It yields the protein CASSPRGGAGQETQYF.

J is TRBJ1-5 and V is TRBV10-3; 10 bases match TRBD1. V gave up 2 bases and J gave up 5 bases; unmatched junction bases: 3. The CDR3 loop spans 15 amino acids. CDR1 and CDR2 (germline): ENHRY, SYGVKD. The CDR3, as DNA: TGTGCCATCAGTGAGGGGGGGACAGGGGATCAGCCCCAGCATTTT. Residues: CAISEGGTGDQPQHF.

This chain uses TRBV2 with TRBJ1-1; TRBD1 aligns across 8 bases. Germline CDR1 SNHLY, CDR2 FYNNEI. This CDR3 is built from 17 residues. V lost 2 bases, J lost 1 base, and 9 bases stayed unmatched. CDR3 bases: TGTGCCAGCAGTGAAAACTGGCCGGACAGGGCGAACACTGAAGCTTTCTTT. Translation: CASSENWPDRANTEAFF.

The rearrangement uses TRBV6-5 and TRBJ1-6; weak D call: TRBD1 (5 bases). Germline V gene data show CDR1 as MNHEY and CDR2 as SVGAGI. The germline V and J ends were trimmed by 6 bases and 3 bases, with 9 bases remaining between them. The CDR3 consists of 14 residues. The CDR3 sequence: CASSRQIYNSPLHF. The CDR3 DNA sequence: TGTGCCAGCAGCCGACAGATCTATAATTCACCCCTCCACTTT.

The chain has TRBV6-2 or TRBV6-3 and TRBJ2-3, with no clear D. Germline V gives CDR1 MNHEY, CDR2 SVGEGT. The CDR3 totals 15 residues. V shed 5 bases and J shed 5 bases, with 17 bases lying between them. CDR3 in amino acids: CASSHGRLGKDTQYF. In DNA form, the CDR3 reads TGTGCCAGCAGTCACGGAAGGTTAGGGAAAGATACGCAGTATTTT.

This clone came up once. This rearrangement joins TRBV30 to TRBJ2-3; D uncertain. CDR1 is GTSNPN, CDR2 SVGIG, per germline (reference sequence). The V end was cut by 1 base, the J end by 5 bases, with 13 bases between. The CDR3 spans 14 residues. The chain's CDR3 is CAWSGQLGGDTQYF. For the CDR3, the DNA is TGTGCCTGGAGTGGCCAGCTGGGTGGAGATACGCAGTATTTT.

The CDR3 nucleotides are TGTGCCAGCAGTTTAGTAGGTCGTGGCTACACCTTC. This translates into CASSLVGRGYTF. The V gene is TRBV12-3 or TRBV12-4, the J gene TRBJ1-2; unclear D gene. Trimming shortened V by 1 base and J by 7 bases, and 7 bases separated the two germline ends. This CDR3 has 12 residues.

This clone was recorded once. The gene calls are TRBV6-5 and TRBJ2-2; 8 nucleotides agree with TRBD2. J gave up 4 bases and V 2 bases, and 6 bases lay outside the gene matches. This CDR3 has 16 residues. Germline values: CDR1 MNHEY, CDR2 SVGAGI. CDR3 nucleotides: TGTGCCAGCAGTTACGATGGGACTAGGGTCACCGGGGAGCTGTTTTTT. It is translated as CASSYDGTRVTGELFF.

V gene TRBV9 combines with J gene TRBJ1-2; D uncertain. This CDR3 contains 14 residues. V was trimmed by 0 bases and J by 7 bases, leaving 13 bases between them. Germline V gene sequence: CDR1 SGDLS, CDR2 YYNGEE. The CDR3 is CASSVEGHRAGYTF. CDR3 bases: TGTGCCAGCAGCGTAGAGGGCCACCGGGCTGGCTACACCTTC.

The J gene is TRBJ1-4, the V gene TRBV15; no firm D call. The V gene lost 0 bases and the J gene lost 7 bases, with 12 bases spanning the gap. This CDR3 comprises 15 residues. Germline V lookup: CDR1 LNHNV, CDR2 YYDKDF (reference sequence). Here the CDR3 reads CATSREGKSSEKLFF. The CDR3 DNA reads TGTGCCACCAGCAGAGAGGGCAAAAGTAGTGAAAAACTGTTTTTT.

The genes are TRBV18 and TRBJ1-2; no firm D call. V lost 4 bases and J 0 bases, leaving 15 bases between the germline ends. The CDR3 extends over 16 amino acids. Germline V CDR1 and CDR2: KGHSH, LQKENI. The CDR3 loop is CASSLVSGEANYGYTF. The DNA for the CDR3 is TGTGCCAGCTCACTTGTCTCAGGAGAAGCTAACTATGGCTACACCTTC.

This clone was found once. The CDR3 nucleotides read TGTGCCACCAGTGATTTCGGGACCTTTGGCTACACCTTC. Residues: CATSDFGTFGYTF. The V gene is TRBV24-1, the J gene TRBJ1-2; TRBD1 might be the D (5 bases). V was pared by 1 base and J by 7 bases, with 9 bases between. The CDR3 has 13 amino acids. CDR1 KGHDR and CDR2 SFDVKD come from the germline V gene.

The CDR3 DNA is TGTGCCAGTAGTTCGGGGGGTTTCACCCCGAACACTGAAGCTTTCTTT. Its translation: CASSSGGFTPNTEAFF. The chain is built from TRBV19 and TRBJ1-1; D may be TRBD1 (5 bases). Germline V CDR1 and CDR2: LNHDA, SQIVND (reference sequence). With 5 bases removed from V and 1 base from J, the gap between germline ends came to 17 bases. The CDR3 length is 16 residues.

The chain links TRBV5-4 to TRBJ1-4; maybe TRBD1 (6 bases). The germline CDR1 and CDR2 sequences are SGHNT and YYREEE (reference sequence). CDR3 size: 15 residues. V was trimmed by 4 bases and J by 0 bases, leaving 10 bases between them. Written as DNA, the CDR3 is TGTGCCAGCAGCCCCAGGGGCGCAACTAATGAAAAACTGTTTTTT. It yields the protein CASSPRGATNEKLFF.